This T cell receptor (beta chain) derives from a study of T cell responses to AZD1222 COVID-19 vaccine. The CDR3 consists of 17 residues. Germline V gives CDR1 MNHNS, CDR2 SASEGT. V dropped 2 bases and J dropped 5; count of bases not matched to a gene: 12. As to this clone: The antigen is not known.

Points from the study as a whole: Increases in Spike-specific TCR breadth and depth were seen after two AZD1222 doses. Baseline seropositivity characterized only a handful of AZD1222 recipients. Donors, mostly white British, included more females; clonal diversity was possibly underestimated.

The protocol was immunoSEQ multiplex PCR, while the TCRdb copy is restricted to in-frame clones and leaves out a portion. The sample shows around 120,000 clones, roughly 90% of them seen only once. The origin of this receptor is an adult who received the AZD1222 COVID-19 vaccine. The chain carries TRBV6-1 and TRBJ2-5, with 9 bases fitting TRBD1. The sequencing used peripheral blood, collected 28 days after the second AZD1222 dose. The CDR3 DNA sequence: TGTGCCAGCAGTGAACTCCTGGGGGGACAGGGCGGGGAGACCCAGTACTTC. Translating it yields CASSELLGGQGGETQYF.